The next 8 T cell receptor beta chains were all read from a single sample in a study of shared clonotypes between healthy human individuals. Some clones are missing from TCRdb's copy, which holds only in-frame ones; the method was immunoSEQ multiplex PCR. The sample lists about 680,000 clones; about 80% were seen once. Sequenced material: memory CD4+ T cells sorted from blood. The subset was: CD45RA-negative fraction. These receptors all come from a woman aged 25 to 39 in good health.

The V and J genes are TRBV28 and TRBJ2-7; 9 bases agree with TRBD1. CDR1 is MDHEN and CDR2 is SYDVKM in the germline V gene. The J segment lost 7 bases and the V segment lost 5 bases, leaving 12 bases of the junction unmatched. The CDR3 runs 15 residues. The CDR3 spells CASSRQGVGSREQYF. The CDR3 coding sequence is TGTGCCAGCAGTAGACAGGGGGTTGGTAGTAGGGAGCAGTACTTC. Variable domain in full (rest from reference TRBV28 and TRBJ2-7): DVKVTQSSRYLVKRTGEKVFLECVQDMDHENMFWYRQDPGLGLRLIYFSYDVKMKEKGDIPEGYSVSREKKERFSLILESASTNQTSMYLCASSRQGVGSREQYFGPGTRLTVT.

The V gene is TRBV28, the J gene TRBJ1-5, with D possibly being TRBD1 (5 bases). Trimming shortened V by 10 bases and J by 7 bases, and 23 bases separated the two germline ends. Germline V gene sequence: CDR1 MDHEN, CDR2 SYDVKM. CDR3 length equals 15 residues. The CDR3 bases are TGTGCCACCGTACCTCATTTAGGGGATGGCCAGCCCCAGCATTTT. Encoded protein: CATVPHLGDGQPQHF.

The chain recombines TRBV4-1 with TRBJ2-5, with 8 bases that match TRBD2. The V gene's germline CDR1 is MGHRA and CDR2 YSYEKL. V trimming: 0 bases; J trimming: 4 bases; junction bases outside the gene matches: 7. The CDR3 consists of 16 residues. Here the CDR3 reads CASSQDLLAGGETQYF. The DNA for the CDR3 is TGCGCCAGCAGCCAAGACCTCCTAGCGGGCGGAGAGACCCAGTACTTC.

The rearrangement uses TRBV29-1 and TRBJ2-7, with D possibly TRBD2 on 6 matching bases. This CDR3 comprises 15 residues. Germline V gives CDR1 SQVTM, CDR2 ANQGSEA. The V gene lost 7 bases and the J gene lost 1 base, with 20 bases spanning the gap. This CDR3 is CSGGARTGGSYEQYF. The CDR3 nucleotides are TGCAGCGGCGGGGCGAGGACGGGCGGGTCCTACGAGCAGTACTTC.

The gene calls are TRBV15 and TRBJ2-1; D is possibly TRBD2 (6 bases). CDR3 length: 14 amino acids. In germline, CDR1 is LNHNV, CDR2 YYDKDF (reference sequence). With 1 base removed from V and 6 bases from J, the gap between germline ends came to 10 bases. The CDR3 protein is CATSRGQGLNEQFF. As DNA, the CDR3 is TGTGCCACCAGCAGAGGCCAGGGACTCAATGAGCAGTTCTTC.

Points on this clone: The same CDR3 can be traced to other DNA sequences in this sample. The gene calls are TRBV7-3 and TRBJ2-1; D assignment may be TRBD1 or TRBD2 (5 bases each). Per germline, CDR1 SGHTA and CDR2 FQGTGA. The CDR3 loop spans 15 amino acids. V gave up 0 bases and J gave up 4 bases, with 10 bases separating them. The chain's CDR3 is CASSLTGTDYNEQFF. The CDR3 region has the DNA TGTGCCAGCAGCTTAACCGGGACGGATTACAATGAGCAGTTCTTC. Using reference TRBV7-3 and TRBJ2-1 for the parts outside the CDR3, the full variable domain is GAGVSQTPSNKVTEKGKYVELRCDPISGHTALYWYRQSLGQGPEFLIYFQGTGAADDSGLPNDRFFAVRPEGSVSTLKIQRTERGDSAVYLCASSLTGTDYNEQFFGPGTRLTVL.

This clone has only one observation. The chain is built from TRBV6-5 and TRBJ2-2; D unresolved. This CDR3 spans 15 amino acids. Germline loops: CDR1 MNHEY, CDR2 SVGAGI. Trimming cost V 3 bases and J 1 base, with 9 bases left between them. The CDR3 DNA reads as TGTGCCAGCAGTTATCGGATGAGGAACACCGGGGAGCTGTTTTTT. Residues: CASSYRMRNTGELFF.

This rearrangement joins TRBV28 to TRBJ1-2; D unresolved. This CDR3 is built from 16 residues. With 6 bases removed from V and 6 bases from J, the gap between germline ends came to 23 bases. The V gene's germline CDR1 is MDHEN and CDR2 SYDVKM. The CDR3 loop is CASSPVGRHPLDGYTF. The CDR3 DNA is TGTGCCAGCAGCCCTGTTGGCCGACACCCCCTTGATGGCTACACCTTC.